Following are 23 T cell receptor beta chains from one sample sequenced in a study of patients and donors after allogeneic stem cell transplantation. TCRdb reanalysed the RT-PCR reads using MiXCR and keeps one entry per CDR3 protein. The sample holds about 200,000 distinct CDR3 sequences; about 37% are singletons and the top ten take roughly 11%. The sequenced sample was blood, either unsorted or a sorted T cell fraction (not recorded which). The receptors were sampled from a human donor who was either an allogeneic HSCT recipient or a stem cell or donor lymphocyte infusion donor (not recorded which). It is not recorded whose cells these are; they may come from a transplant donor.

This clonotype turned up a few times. As DNA, the CDR3 is TGTGCCACCAGCCCCTACGCTAGCACAGATACGCAGTATTTT. Translated: CATSPYASTDTQYF. This chain joins TRBV15 and TRBJ2-3; no firm D call. CDR1 is LNHNV, CDR2 YYDKDF, per germline (reference sequence). This CDR3 region has 14 residues. V lost 5 bases to trimming and J lost 0 bases, with 9 bases between them. The full variable domain, its missing parts supplied by reference TRBV15 and TRBJ2-3, is DAMVIQNPRYQVTQFGKPVTLSCSQTLNHNVMYWYQQKSSQAPKLLFHYYDKDFNNEADTPDNFQSRRPNTSFCFLDIRSPGLGDTAMYLCATSPYASTDTQYFGPGTRLTVL.

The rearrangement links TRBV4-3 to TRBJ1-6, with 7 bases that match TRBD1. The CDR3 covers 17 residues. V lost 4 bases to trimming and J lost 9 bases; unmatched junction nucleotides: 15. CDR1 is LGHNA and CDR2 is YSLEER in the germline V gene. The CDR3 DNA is TGCGCCAGCAGCCGCTACACCTACAGGGGCTTCGGTTCACCCCTCCACTTT. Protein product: CASSRYTYRGFGSPLHF.

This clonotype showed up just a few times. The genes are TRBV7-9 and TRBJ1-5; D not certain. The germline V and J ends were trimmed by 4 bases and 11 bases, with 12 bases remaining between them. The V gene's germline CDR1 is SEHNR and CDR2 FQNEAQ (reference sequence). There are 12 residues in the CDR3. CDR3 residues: CASSSSDAAQHF. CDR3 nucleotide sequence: TGTGCCAGCAGCTCCTCGGACGCAGCCCAGCATTTT.

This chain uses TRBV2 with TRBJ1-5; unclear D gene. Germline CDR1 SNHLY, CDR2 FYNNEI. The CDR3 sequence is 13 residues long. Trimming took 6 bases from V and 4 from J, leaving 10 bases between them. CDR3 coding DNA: TGTGCCAGCAGCGTGGTTCCGAATCAGCCCCAGCATTTT. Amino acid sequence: CASSVVPNQPQHF.

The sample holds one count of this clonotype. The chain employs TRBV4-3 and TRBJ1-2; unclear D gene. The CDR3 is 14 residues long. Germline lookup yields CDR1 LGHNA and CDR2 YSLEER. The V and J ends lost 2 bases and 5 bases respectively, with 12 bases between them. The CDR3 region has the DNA TGCGCCAGCAGCCAAAAGGCAGCCGCATATGGCTACACCTTC. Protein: CASSQKAAAYGYTF.

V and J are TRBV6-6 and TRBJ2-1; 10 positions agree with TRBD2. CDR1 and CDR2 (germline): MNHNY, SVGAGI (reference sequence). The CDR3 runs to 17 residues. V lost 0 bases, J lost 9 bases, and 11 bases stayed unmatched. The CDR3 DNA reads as TGTGCCAGCAGTTACTCACTAGCGGGGCTACGCAAAGGTGAGCAGTTCTTC. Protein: CASSYSLAGLRKGEQFF.

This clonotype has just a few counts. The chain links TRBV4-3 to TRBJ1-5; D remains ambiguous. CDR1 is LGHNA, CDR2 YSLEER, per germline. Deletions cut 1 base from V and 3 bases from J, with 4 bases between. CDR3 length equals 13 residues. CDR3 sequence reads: CASSQVPNQPQHF. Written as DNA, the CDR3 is TGCGCCAGCAGCCAAGTCCCCAATCAGCCCCAGCATTTT.

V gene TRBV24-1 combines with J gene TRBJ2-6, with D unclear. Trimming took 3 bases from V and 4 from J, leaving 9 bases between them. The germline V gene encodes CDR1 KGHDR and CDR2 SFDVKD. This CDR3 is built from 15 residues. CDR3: CATSDKGFGANVLTF. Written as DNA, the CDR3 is TGTGCCACCAGTGATAAGGGATTCGGGGCCAACGTCCTGACTTTC.

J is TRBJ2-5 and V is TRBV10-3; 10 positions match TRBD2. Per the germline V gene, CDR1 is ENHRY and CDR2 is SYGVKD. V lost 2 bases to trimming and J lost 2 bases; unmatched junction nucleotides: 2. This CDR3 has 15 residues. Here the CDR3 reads CAISEPAGGQETQYF. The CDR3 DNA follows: TGTGCCATCAGTGAGCCAGCGGGGGGGCAAGAGACCCAGTACTTC.

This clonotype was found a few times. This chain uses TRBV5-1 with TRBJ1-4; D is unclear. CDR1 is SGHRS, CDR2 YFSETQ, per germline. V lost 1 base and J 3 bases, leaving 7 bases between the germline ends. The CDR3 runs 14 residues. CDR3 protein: CASSLSASNEKLFF. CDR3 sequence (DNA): TGCGCCAGCAGCTTGTCGGCTTCTAATGAAAAACTGTTTTTT.

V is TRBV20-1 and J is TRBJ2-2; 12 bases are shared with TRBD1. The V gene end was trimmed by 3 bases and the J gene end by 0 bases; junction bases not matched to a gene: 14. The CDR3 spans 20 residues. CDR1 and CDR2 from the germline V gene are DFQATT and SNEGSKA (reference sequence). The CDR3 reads CSARGEGQGAQQSNTGELFF. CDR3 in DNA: TGCAGTGCTAGGGGCGAGGGACAGGGGGCACAGCAATCGAACACCGGGGAGCTGTTTTTT.

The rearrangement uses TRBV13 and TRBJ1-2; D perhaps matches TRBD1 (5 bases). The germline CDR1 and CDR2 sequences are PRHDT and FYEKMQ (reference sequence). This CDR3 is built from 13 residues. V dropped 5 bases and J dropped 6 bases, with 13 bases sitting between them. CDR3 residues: CASSLRVTDGYTF. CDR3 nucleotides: TGTGCCAGCAGCCTCAGGGTAACGGATGGCTACACCTTC.

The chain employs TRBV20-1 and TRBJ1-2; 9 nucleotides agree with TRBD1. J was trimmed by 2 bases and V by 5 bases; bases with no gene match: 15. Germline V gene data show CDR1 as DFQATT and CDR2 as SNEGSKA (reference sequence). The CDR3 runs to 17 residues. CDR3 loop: CSAGGGPGQGINYGYTF. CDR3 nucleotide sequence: TGCAGTGCTGGCGGTGGACCGGGACAGGGAATAAACTATGGCTACACCTTC.

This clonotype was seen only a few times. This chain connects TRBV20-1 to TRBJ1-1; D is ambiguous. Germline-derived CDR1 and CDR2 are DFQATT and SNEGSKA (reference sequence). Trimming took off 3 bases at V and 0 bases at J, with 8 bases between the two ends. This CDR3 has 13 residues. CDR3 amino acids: CSASPSLNTEAFF. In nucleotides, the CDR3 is TGCAGTGCTAGCCCTTCCCTGAACACTGAAGCTTTCTTT.

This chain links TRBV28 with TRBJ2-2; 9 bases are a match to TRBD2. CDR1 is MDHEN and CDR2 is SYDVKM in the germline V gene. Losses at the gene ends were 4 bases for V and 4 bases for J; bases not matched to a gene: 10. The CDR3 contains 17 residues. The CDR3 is CASSSPREGIPTGELFF. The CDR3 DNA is TGTGCCAGCAGTTCCCCGCGGGAGGGGATCCCCACCGGGGAGCTGTTTTTT.

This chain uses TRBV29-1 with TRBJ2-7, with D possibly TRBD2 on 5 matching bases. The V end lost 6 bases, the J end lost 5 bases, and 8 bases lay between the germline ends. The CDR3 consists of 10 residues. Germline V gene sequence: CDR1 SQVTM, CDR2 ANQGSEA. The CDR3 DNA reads TGCAGCGTCCTCGGGAACGAGCAGTACTTC. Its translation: CSVLGNEQYF.

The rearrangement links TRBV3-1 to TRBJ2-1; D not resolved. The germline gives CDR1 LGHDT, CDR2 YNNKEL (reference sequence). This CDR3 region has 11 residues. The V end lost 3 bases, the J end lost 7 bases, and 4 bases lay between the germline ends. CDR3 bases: TGTGCCAGCAGCCACCTAAATGAGCAGTTCTTC. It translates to CASSHLNEQFF.

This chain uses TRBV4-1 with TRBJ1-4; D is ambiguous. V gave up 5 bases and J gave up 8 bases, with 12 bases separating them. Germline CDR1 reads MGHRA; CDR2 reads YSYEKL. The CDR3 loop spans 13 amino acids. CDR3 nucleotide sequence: TGCGCCAGCAGCTCTTCACGTCGCGAAAAACTGTTTTTT. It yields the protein CASSSSRREKLFF.

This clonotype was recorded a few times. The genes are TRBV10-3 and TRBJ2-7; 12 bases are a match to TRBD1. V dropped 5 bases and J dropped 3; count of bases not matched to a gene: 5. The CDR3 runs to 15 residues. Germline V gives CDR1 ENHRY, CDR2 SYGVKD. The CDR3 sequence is CAISQGQGAGYEQYF. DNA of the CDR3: TGTGCCATCAGTCAGGGACAGGGGGCGGGCTACGAGCAGTACTTC.

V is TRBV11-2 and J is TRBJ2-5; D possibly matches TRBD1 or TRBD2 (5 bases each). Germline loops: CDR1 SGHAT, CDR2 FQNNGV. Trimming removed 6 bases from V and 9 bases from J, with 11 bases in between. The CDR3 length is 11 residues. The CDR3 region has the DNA TGTGCCAGCAGGTCGGGGCCCCCCCAGTACTTC. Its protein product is CASRSGPPQYF.

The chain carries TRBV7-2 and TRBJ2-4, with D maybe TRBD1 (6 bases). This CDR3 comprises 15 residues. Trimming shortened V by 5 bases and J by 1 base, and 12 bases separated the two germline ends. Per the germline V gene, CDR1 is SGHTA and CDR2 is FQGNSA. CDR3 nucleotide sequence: TGTGCCAGCAGCGTACAGGGAATGGCCAAAAACATTCAGTACTTC. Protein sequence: CASSVQGMAKNIQYF.

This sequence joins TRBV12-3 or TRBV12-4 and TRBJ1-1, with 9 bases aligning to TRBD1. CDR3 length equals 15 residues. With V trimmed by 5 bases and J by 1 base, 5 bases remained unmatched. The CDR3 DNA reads TGTGCCAGCAGTGCCTTACAGGGGGCGAACACTGAAGCTTTCTTT. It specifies CASSALQGANTEAFF.

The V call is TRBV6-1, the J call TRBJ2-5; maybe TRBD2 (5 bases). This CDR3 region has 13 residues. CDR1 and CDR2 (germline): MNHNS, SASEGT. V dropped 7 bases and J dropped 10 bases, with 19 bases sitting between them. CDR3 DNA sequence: TGTGCCAGCACCTACCTTCGGTCGGAGGTCCAGTACTTC. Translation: CASTYLRSEVQYF.